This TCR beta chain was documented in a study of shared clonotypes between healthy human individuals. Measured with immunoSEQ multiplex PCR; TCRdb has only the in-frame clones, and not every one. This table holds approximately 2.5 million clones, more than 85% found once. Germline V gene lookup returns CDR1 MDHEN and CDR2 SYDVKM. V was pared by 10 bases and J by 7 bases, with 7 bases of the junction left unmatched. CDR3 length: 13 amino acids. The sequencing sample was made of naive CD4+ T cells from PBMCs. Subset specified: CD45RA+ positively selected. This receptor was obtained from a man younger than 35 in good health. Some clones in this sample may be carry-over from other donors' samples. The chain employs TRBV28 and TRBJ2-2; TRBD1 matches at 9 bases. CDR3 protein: CANRGPYGGELFF. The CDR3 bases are TGTGCCAACAGGGGGCCGTACGGCGGGGAGCTGTTTTTT.